This TCR beta chain was obtained from a study of OX40 agonist ivuxolimab in advanced cancers. Points from the study as a whole: Dosing at 0.1 to 3.0 mg/kg was accompanied by clonal expansion of CD4+ and CD8+ blood T cells by week 6. In general, CD8+ T cells held more expanded clones than CD4+ did, on average. Determination of antigen specificity was not performed for the expanded peripheral T cells.

Assay: immunoSEQ multiplex PCR; the TCRdb copy retains only in-frame clones and omits some. Of more than 85,000 clones in the sample, approximately 90% were seen once. Note on this clone: Antigen: not known.

Germline V gene sequence: CDR1 SGHRS, CDR2 YFSETQ. Trimming shortened V by 0 bases and J by 0 bases, and 7 bases separated the two germline ends. The CDR3 consists of 15 residues. The genes are TRBV5-1 and TRBJ2-1; the D is unclear. This sequence originates from an adult with an advanced solid tumor such as melanoma, head and neck, liver or kidney cancer. The sample consisted of CD4+ or CD8+ T cells sorted from blood, taken in a trial of the OX40 agonist ivuxolimab. Here the CDR3 reads CASSLDSSSYNEQFF. CDR3 nucleotide sequence: TGCGCCAGCAGCTTGGACTCAAGCTCCTACAATGAGCAGTTCTTC.